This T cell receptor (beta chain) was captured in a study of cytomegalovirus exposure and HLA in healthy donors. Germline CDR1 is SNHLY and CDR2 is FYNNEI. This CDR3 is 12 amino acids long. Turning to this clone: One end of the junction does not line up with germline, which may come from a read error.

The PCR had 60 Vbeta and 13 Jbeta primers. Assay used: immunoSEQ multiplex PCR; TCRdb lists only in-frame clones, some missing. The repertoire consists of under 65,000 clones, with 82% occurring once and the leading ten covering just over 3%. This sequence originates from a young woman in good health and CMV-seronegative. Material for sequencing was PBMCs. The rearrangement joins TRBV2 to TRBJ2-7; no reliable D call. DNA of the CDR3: TGTGCCAGCAGTGGGCGGAACACTTTTTTAGCCTTC. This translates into CASSGRNTFLAF. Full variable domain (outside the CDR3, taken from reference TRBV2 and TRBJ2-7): EPEVTQTPSHQVTQMGQEVILRCVPISNHLYFYWYRQILGQKVEFLVSFYNNEISEKSEIFDDQFSVERPDGSNFTLKIRSTKLEDSAMYFCASSGRNTFLAFGPGTRLTVT.